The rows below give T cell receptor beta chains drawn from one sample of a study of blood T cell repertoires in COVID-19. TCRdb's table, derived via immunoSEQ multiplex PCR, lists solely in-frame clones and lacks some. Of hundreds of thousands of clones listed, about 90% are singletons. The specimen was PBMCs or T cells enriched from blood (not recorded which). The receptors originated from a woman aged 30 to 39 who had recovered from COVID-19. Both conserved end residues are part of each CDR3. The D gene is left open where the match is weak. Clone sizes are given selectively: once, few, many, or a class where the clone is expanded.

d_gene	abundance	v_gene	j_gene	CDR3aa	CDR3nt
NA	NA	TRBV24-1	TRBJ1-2	CATSDLSREGYTF	TGTGCCACCAGTGATTTGAGCAGGGAAGGCTACACCTTC
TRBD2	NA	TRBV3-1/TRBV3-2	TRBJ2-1	CASSRPLAGGSYNEQFF	TGTGCCAGCAGCCGGCCTCTAGCGGGGGGCTCCTACAATGAGCAGTTCTTC
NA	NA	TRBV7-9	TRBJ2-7	CASSPSRGVDPYEQYF	TGTGCCAGCAGCCCCTCGCGGGGCGTCGATCCCTACGAGCAGTACTTC
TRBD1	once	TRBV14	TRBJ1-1	CASSQDPTGGSVWYTEAFF	TGTGCCAGCAGCCAGGATCCGACAGGGGGCTCAGTATGGTACACTGAAGCTTTCTTT
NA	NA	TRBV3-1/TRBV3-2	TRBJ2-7	CASSQGIGVSYEQYF	TGTGCCAGCAGCCAAGGTATAGGGGTTTCCTACGAGCAGTACTTC
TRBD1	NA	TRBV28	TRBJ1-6	CATMTGTATNSPLHF	TGTGCCACCATGACGGGGACAGCGACTAATTCACCCCTCCACTTT
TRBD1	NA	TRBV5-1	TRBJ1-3	CASSYSMTGVKNTIYF	TGCGCCAGCAGCTATAGCATGACAGGGGTGAAAAACACCATATATTTT
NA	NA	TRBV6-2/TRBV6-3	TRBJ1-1	CASSYSGRVANTEAFF	TGTGCCAGCAGTTACTCTGGCCGGGTTGCAAACACTGAAGCTTTCTTT
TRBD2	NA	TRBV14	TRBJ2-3	CASSHWTSGGHTDTQYF	TGTGCCAGCAGCCATTGGACTAGCGGGGGCCACACAGATACGCAGTATTTT
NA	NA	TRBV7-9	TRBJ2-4	CASSLSRAKTKLAKNIQYF	TGTGCCAGCAGCTTATCCAGGGCTAAAACCAAACTAGCCAAAAACATTCAGTACTTC
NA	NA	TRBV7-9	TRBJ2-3	CASGLEGITDTQYF	TGTGCCAGCGGCCTGGAGGGGATAACAGATACGCAGTATTTT
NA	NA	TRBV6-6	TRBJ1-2	CASSYTGMSGYTF	TGTGCCAGCAGTTACACAGGGATGAGTGGCTACACCTTC
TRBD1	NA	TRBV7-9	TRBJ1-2	CASSYLTGTGDSNYGYTF	TGTGCCAGCAGCTACCTAACCGGGACAGGGGATTCCAACTATGGCTACACCTTC
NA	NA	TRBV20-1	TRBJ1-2	CSASGGQYGYTF	TGCAGTGCTAGTGGGGGGCAATATGGCTACACCTTC
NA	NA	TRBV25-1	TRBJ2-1	CASSEYGKGGNEQFF	TGTGCCAGCAGTGAATACGGGAAGGGGGGGAATGAGCAGTTCTTC
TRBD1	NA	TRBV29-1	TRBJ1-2	CSVEAGGYGYTF	TGCAGCGTTGAGGCAGGGGGCTATGGCTACACCTTC
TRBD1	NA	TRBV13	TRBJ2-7	CASSHDRGSYEQYF	TGTGCCAGCAGCCACGACAGGGGCTCCTACGAGCAGTACTTC
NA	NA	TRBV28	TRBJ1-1	CASSFVGRSMNTEAFF	TGTGCCAGCAGTTTTGTGGGGCGCTCAATGAACACTGAAGCTTTCTTT
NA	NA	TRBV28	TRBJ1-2	CASSPAQGNGYTF	TGTGCCAGCAGTCCCGCACAGGGTAATGGCTACACCTTC
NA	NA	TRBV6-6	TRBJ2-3	CASSYPGGTSDTQYF	TGTGCCAGCAGTTACCCCGGGGGAACGTCAGATACGCAGTATTTT
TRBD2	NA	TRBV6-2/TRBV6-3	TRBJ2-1	CASSYLTSGGIYEQFF	TGTGCCAGCAGTTACTTGACTAGCGGGGGGATCTATGAGCAGTTCTTC
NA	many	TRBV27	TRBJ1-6	CASSTGTYNSPLHF	TGTGCCAGCAGTACAGGAACTTATAATTCACCCCTCCACTTT
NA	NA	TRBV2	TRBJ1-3	CASSPRTGTGNTIYF	TGTGCCAGCAGTCCTCGGACGGGGACTGGAAACACCATATATTTT
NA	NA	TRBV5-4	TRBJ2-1	CASSSTTGLGYNEQFF	TGTGCCAGCAGCTCCACCACGGGACTGGGATACAATGAGCAGTTCTTC
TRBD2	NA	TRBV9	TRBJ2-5	CASSGGTSGGPQETQYF	TGTGCCAGCAGTGGGGGGACTAGCGGGGGCCCCCAAGAGACCCAGTACTTC
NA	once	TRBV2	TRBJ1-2	CASSEELGAIGGYTF	TGTGCCAGCAGTGAAGAGTTGGGGGCAATCGGTGGCTACACCTTC
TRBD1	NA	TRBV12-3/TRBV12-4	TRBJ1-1	CASSPHGQGEAFF	TGTGCCAGCAGTCCCCACGGACAGGGTGAAGCTTTCTTT
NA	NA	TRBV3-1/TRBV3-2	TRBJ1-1	CASSPGGVSEAFF	TGTGCCAGCAGCCCCGGGGGTGTATCTGAAGCTTTCTTT
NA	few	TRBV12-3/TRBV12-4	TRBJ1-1	CASSKGVDTEAFF	TGTGCCAGCAGTAAGGGGGTGGACACTGAAGCTTTCTTT
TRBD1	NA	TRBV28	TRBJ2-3	CASSLGAVTGLGDTQYF	TGTGCCAGCAGTTTGGGGGCAGTGACAGGGCTCGGAGATACGCAGTATTTT
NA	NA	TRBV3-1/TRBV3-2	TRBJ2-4	CASSSSKNIQYF	TGTGCCAGCAGCTCCAGTAAAAACATTCAGTACTTC
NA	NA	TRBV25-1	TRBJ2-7	CASSGRTANSYEQYF	TGTGCCAGCAGTGGCCGGACAGCCAACTCCTACGAGCAGTACTTC
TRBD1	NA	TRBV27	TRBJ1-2	CASSSFMGGQRRLTNYGYTF	TGTGCCAGCAGTTCCTTCATGGGGGGACAGCGGAGGTTGACTAACTATGGCTACACCTTC
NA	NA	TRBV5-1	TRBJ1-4	CASSLLGANEKLFF	TGCGCCAGCAGCTTGCTGGGAGCTAATGAAAAACTGTTTTTT
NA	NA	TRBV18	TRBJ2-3	CASSPGRGTDTQYF	TGTGCCAGCTCACCTGGTAGGGGTACAGATACGCAGTATTTT
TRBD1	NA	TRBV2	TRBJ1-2	CASSRRPGQGGGYGYTF	TGTGCCAGCAGCCGCCGACCGGGACAGGGGGGAGGCTATGGCTACACCTTC
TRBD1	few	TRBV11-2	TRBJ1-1	CASSPGTGGHGTEAFF	TGTGCCAGCAGCCCCGGGACAGGGGGCCATGGGACTGAAGCTTTCTTT
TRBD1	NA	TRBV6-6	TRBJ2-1	CASSYLGQGDNEQFF	TGTGCCAGCAGTTACCTCGGACAGGGGGACAATGAGCAGTTCTTC
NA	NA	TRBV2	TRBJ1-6	CASSVSRGGYNSPLHF	TGTGCCAGCAGCGTTTCAAGGGGTGGCTATAATTCACCCCTCCACTTT
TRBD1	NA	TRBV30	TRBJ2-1	CAWIIRDRGYEQFF	TGTGCCTGGATTATCCGGGACAGGGGATATGAGCAGTTCTTC
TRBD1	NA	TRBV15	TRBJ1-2	CATSYSGTGADGYTF	TGTGCCACCAGCTACTCCGGGACAGGGGCGGATGGCTACACCTTC